This T cell receptor (beta chain) was sequenced in a study of blood T cell repertoires in COVID-19. Sequenced by immunoSEQ multiplex PCR; TCRdb stores in-frame clones only, minus some. The repertoire holds nearly 95,000 clones, around 90% seen once, with roughly 1.5% in the top ten. This sequence was found in a human donor with active COVID-19. The donor label of this sample is uncertain. The sequenced material came from peripheral blood.

This CDR3 reads CASRSGTGFYEQYF. The CDR3 DNA follows: TGTGCCAGCAGGTCCGGGACAGGGTTCTACGAGCAGTACTTC. This chain connects TRBV28 to TRBJ2-7, with 9 bases that match TRBD1. The CDR3 consists of 14 residues. Germline V gene sequence: CDR1 MDHEN, CDR2 SYDVKM. With 6 bases clipped from V and 3 bases from J, the junction kept 6 bases outside the gene matches. Combining the CDR3 with reference TRBV28 and TRBJ2-7 gives the whole variable domain DVKVTQSSRYLVKRTGEKVFLECVQDMDHENMFWYRQDPGLGLRLIYFSYDVKMKEKGDIPEGYSVSREKKERFSLILESASTNQTSMYLCASRSGTGFYEQYFGPGTRLTVT.